The 22 T cell receptor beta chains given below trace back to one sample, sequenced in a study of blood T cell repertoires in COVID-19. Libraries were prepared by immunoSEQ multiplex PCR; TCRdb keeps only in-frame clonotypes and omits some of them. The sample lists a few hundred thousand clones; about 89% were seen once. The specimen sequenced was PBMCs or T cells enriched from blood (not recorded which). These receptors came from a human donor in a cohort exposed to, infected with or recovered from COVID-19 (not recorded which). The donor label of this sample is uncertain.

This chain connects TRBV2 to TRBJ1-3, with D perhaps matching TRBD1 (5 bases). The V end lost 3 bases, the J end lost 4 bases, and 16 bases lay between the germline ends. Per the germline V gene, CDR1 is SNHLY and CDR2 is FYNNEI. This CDR3 has 16 amino acids. The CDR3 sequence: CASSEWDSFRGNTIYF. The DNA of the CDR3 is TGTGCCAGCAGTGAGTGGGACTCATTCAGGGGAAACACCATATATTTT.

This chain connects TRBV6-5 to TRBJ2-7; D possibly corresponds to TRBD2 (7 bases). The CDR3 is made up of 15 amino acids. Trimming took off 8 bases at V and 2 bases at J, with 19 bases between the two ends. Germline V gene lookup returns CDR1 MNHEY and CDR2 SVGAGI. CDR3 sequence reads: CASGTGGPPPYEQYF. For the CDR3, the DNA is TGTGCCAGCGGTACGGGGGGCCCACCACCCTACGAGCAGTACTTC.

The chain employs TRBV4-2 and TRBJ1-1; D unclear. V lost 0 bases, J lost 5 bases, and 13 bases lay in between. The CDR3 totals 15 residues. The germline CDR1 and CDR2 sequences are LGHNA and YNFKEQ. The CDR3 sequence is CASSQDLPAGTEAFF. The CDR3 DNA reads as TGTGCCAGCAGCCAAGATCTACCGGCGGGGACTGAAGCTTTCTTT.

The V gene is TRBV4-3, the J gene TRBJ2-3; TRBD2 aligns across 8 bases. This CDR3 comprises 15 residues. V dropped 0 bases and J dropped 1; count of bases not matched to a gene: 0. Per germline, CDR1 LGHNA and CDR2 YSLEER. The CDR3 reads CASSQETSGTDTQYF. Written as DNA, the CDR3 is TGCGCCAGCAGCCAAGAGACTAGCGGCACAGATACGCAGTATTTT.

The J gene is TRBJ2-2, the V gene TRBV28; D may be TRBD1 (9 bases). Germline CDR1 MDHEN, CDR2 SYDVKM. The CDR3 spans 16 residues. Trimming removed 6 bases from V and 2 bases from J, with 16 bases in between. Here the CDR3 DNA reads TGTGCCAGCAGGCGGGAGGACAGGGGAAACACCGGGGAGCTGTTTTTT. It codes for CASRREDRGNTGELFF.

This chain links TRBV13 with TRBJ1-5, with D possibly matching TRBD1 (6 bases). Germline V gene lookup returns CDR1 PRHDT and CDR2 FYEKMQ (reference sequence). Between the trimmed V and J ends, which lost 0 bases and 6 bases, there was a span of 9 bases. CDR3 size: 14 residues. CDR3 residues: CASSLGAGVQPQHF. CDR3 nucleotide sequence: TGTGCCAGCAGCTTAGGCGCAGGGGTTCAGCCCCAGCATTTT.

This sequence joins TRBV6-6 and TRBJ1-2, with TRBD1 matching over 9 bases. Unmatched junction bases numbered 7, after V lost 5 bases and J lost 3 bases. This CDR3 spans 15 amino acids. Germline CDR1 MNHNY, CDR2 SVGAGI (reference sequence). CDR3 protein: CASSPGTGTHYGYTF. DNA of the CDR3: TGTGCCAGCAGTCCCGGGACAGGGACCCACTATGGCTACACCTTC.

The chain combines TRBV24-1 with TRBJ2-3; a weak D match, TRBD1 (6 bases). Between the trimmed V and J ends, which lost 0 bases and 9 bases, there was a span of 12 bases. CDR3 length: 14 residues. Germline assignment: CDR1 KGHDR and CDR2 SFDVKD. The CDR3 nucleotides read TGTGCCACCAGTGATTTGGGGCCGCAGGGGACGCAGTATTTT. Protein product: CATSDLGPQGTQYF.

The genes are TRBV18 and TRBJ1-4; 11 bases are shared with TRBD1. Trimming cost V 4 bases and J 8 bases; bases outside gene matches: 3. Germline V CDR1 and CDR2: KGHSH, LQKENI. The CDR3 runs to 14 residues. The CDR3 bases are TGTGCCAGCTCACGCGGGACAGGGGGAGAAAAACTGTTTTTT. Translation gives CASSRGTGGEKLFF.

This clone appeared once. J is TRBJ2-2 and V is TRBV10-3; 10 bases line up with TRBD1. Per the germline V gene, CDR1 is ENHRY and CDR2 is SYGVKD. The junction had 2 bases not matched to a gene; V was cut back by 6 bases and J by 4 bases. CDR3 length: 14 amino acids. CDR3 protein: CAISWTGGTGELFF. The CDR3 DNA reads TGTGCCATCAGCTGGACAGGGGGCACCGGGGAGCTGTTTTTT.

This clone occurred a few times. In nucleotides, the CDR3 is TGTGCCAGCAGCCAAGATTTGGGTAGCGGGGTGAGGAATGAGCAGTTCTTC. Translation gives CASSQDLGSGVRNEQFF. The rearrangement links TRBV4-2 to TRBJ2-1; 8 positions agree with TRBD2. The ends lost 0 bases at V and 7 bases at J; junction bases unmatched: 11. Germline lookup yields CDR1 LGHNA and CDR2 YNFKEQ. The CDR3 length is 17 residues.

The rearrangement joins TRBV5-1 to TRBJ2-7; 7 bases are shared with TRBD1. Trimming at V came to 5 bases and at J to 1 base, leaving 3 bases not matched to a gene. There are 13 residues in the CDR3. Germline V gives CDR1 SGHRS, CDR2 YFSETQ. The CDR3 DNA follows: TGCGCCAGCAGAGGGGGCGCTTCCTACGAGCAGTACTTC. Translated, it gives CASRGGASYEQYF. Looking up the rest from reference TRBV5-1 and TRBJ2-7 gives the full variable domain: KAGVTQTPRYLIKTRGQQVTLSCSPISGHRSVSWYQQTPGQGLQFLFEYFSETQRNKGNFPGRFSGRQFSNSRSEMNVSTLELGDSALYLCASRGGASYEQYFGPGTRLTVT.

The gene calls are TRBV19 and TRBJ1-4; 10 bases agree with TRBD1. Per the germline V gene, CDR1 is LNHDA and CDR2 is SQIVND (reference sequence). The CDR3 loop spans 14 amino acids. V shed 8 bases, J shed 2 bases, and the junction held 2 bases outside the gene matches. The CDR3 loop is CASQTGGTNEKLFF. In DNA form, the CDR3 reads TGTGCCAGTCAGACAGGGGGCACTAATGAAAAACTGTTTTTT.

The chain has TRBV29-1 and TRBJ1-2; D is undetermined. The V end lost 3 bases, the J end lost 4 bases, and 9 bases lay between the germline ends. This CDR3 contains 12 residues. Germline V CDR1 and CDR2: SQVTM, ANQGSEA. For the CDR3, the DNA is TGCAGCGTTGATGAGGGAATCTATGGCTACACCTTC. Translation gives CSVDEGIYGYTF.

The chain has TRBV30 and TRBJ1-1; D not resolved. Germline V gives CDR1 GTSNPN, CDR2 SVGIG (reference sequence). V gave up 2 bases and J gave up 4 bases, with 5 bases separating them. The CDR3 has 11 amino acids. This CDR3 is CAWSRGTEAFF. CDR3 nucleotides: TGTGCCTGGAGTCGGGGCACTGAAGCTTTCTTT.

V usage is TRBV7-8 and J usage is TRBJ2-7; D perhaps matches TRBD1 (6 bases). V was clipped by 1 base and J by 2 bases, with 6 bases between them. There are 13 residues in the CDR3. Per the germline V gene, CDR1 is SGHVS and CDR2 is FQNEAQ. This CDR3 reads CASSLGTAYEQYF. In nucleotides, the CDR3 is TGTGCCAGCAGCTTAGGGACAGCCTACGAGCAGTACTTC.

The chain uses TRBV7-2 and TRBJ2-7; D perhaps matches TRBD2 (6 bases). The CDR3 consists of 13 residues. CDR1 and CDR2 (germline): SGHTA, FQGNSA. Between the trimmed V and J ends, which lost 5 bases and 4 bases, there was a span of 12 bases. The CDR3 nucleotides read TGTGCCAGCAGCCAAAGTGGGGGGTACGAGCAGTACTTC. Translation gives CASSQSGGYEQYF.

The J gene is TRBJ1-1, the V gene TRBV29-1, with a possible D match to TRBD1 (5 bases). The CDR3 length is 12 residues. Germline assignment: CDR1 SQVTM and CDR2 ANQGSEA. CDR3 sequence: CAGVWGNTEAFF. The CDR3 nucleotides are TGCGCGGGGGTTTGGGGGAACACTGAAGCTTTCTTT.

This clone has a single count. The V call is TRBV9, the J call TRBJ1-4, with 10 bases lining up with TRBD1. V lost 4 bases to trimming and J lost 7 bases; unmatched junction nucleotides: 10. The CDR3 extends over 16 amino acids. The germline gives CDR1 SGDLS, CDR2 YYNGEE. CDR3 DNA sequence: TGTGCCAGCAGCTTGGAAGCCGGGACAGGGGTTGAAAAACTGTTTTTT. Its translation is CASSLEAGTGVEKLFF.

The chain links TRBV6-5 to TRBJ2-5; 8 nucleotides agree with TRBD1. Germline CDR1 is MNHEY and CDR2 is SVGAGI. The CDR3 sequence is 14 residues long. V was clipped by 7 bases and J by 5 bases; unmatched bases: 9. The CDR3 spells CASMRTGTEETQYF. CDR3 in DNA: TGTGCCAGCATGAGGACAGGGACGGAGGAGACCCAGTACTTC.

The chain links TRBV9 to TRBJ2-1; 15 bases are shared with TRBD2. The germline gives CDR1 SGDLS, CDR2 YYNGEE. Trimming cost V 4 bases and J 2 bases; bases outside gene matches: 10. The CDR3 is 19 amino acids. This CDR3 reads CASSPAGLAGGRTYNEQFF. Here the CDR3 DNA reads TGTGCCAGCAGCCCTGCAGGACTAGCGGGGGGGAGGACCTACAATGAGCAGTTCTTC.

The chain joins TRBV5-6 to TRBJ1-2; TRBD1 might be the D (5 bases). The CDR3 covers 13 residues. CDR1 and CDR2 from the germline V gene are SGHDT and YYEEEE. Deletions cut 7 bases from V and 3 bases from J, with 13 bases between. CDR3 DNA sequence: TGTGCCAGCCAATCTCCAGGGTACTATGGCTACACCTTC. Protein product: CASQSPGYYGYTF.